The clone carrying this TCR beta chain was picked up many times. This entry belongs to a study of naive and memory T cell subsets. The CDR3 spans 17 residues. With 2 bases removed from V and 0 bases from J, the gap between germline ends came to 17 bases. CDR1 is MNHEY, CDR2 SVGEGT, per germline. Two oligonucleotides, mixed equimolar, formed the beta constant-region primer covering TRBC1 and TRBC2. MiXCR, run by TCRdb on the UMI-ligation and nested PCR reads, gives a single entry per CDR3 protein. Among 65,000 to 85,000 distinct CDR3 sequences listed, about an eighth were seen once. The sequenced sample consisted of central memory CD4+ T cells from blood. The chain recombines TRBV6-2 or TRBV6-3 with TRBJ2-7; D gene uncertain. The sequence was collected from a human donor in good health. CDR3 residues: CASSYGSLPPSSYEQYF. In nucleotides, the CDR3 is TGTGCCAGCAGTTACGGTTCCCTGCCACCAAGCTCCTACGAGCAGTACTTC.